This T cell receptor (beta chain) was recovered during a study of blood T cells in healthy people across ages. PCR was performed a second time for roughly 7 to 12 cycles using a sample-barcoded 5' primer and a J-beta primer mix. Each CDR3 protein is one row after TCRdb ran MiXCR on the 5' RACE reads. Of around 1,000,000 distinct CDR3 sequences listed, roughly a quarter are singletons. The CDR3 is 15 residues long. Trimming pared 6 bases from V and 5 bases from J, leaving 20 bases between. From germline, CDR1 is DFQATT and CDR2 SNEGSKA (reference sequence). This clonotype came up a few times. These data also featured in a second study, about T cells of mothers and their children.

Sequencing was performed on blood. This clonotype was obtained from a girl aged 2 to 9 in good health. This chain connects TRBV20-1 to TRBJ2-4, with D possibly being TRBD1 or TRBD2 (6 bases each). In DNA, the CDR3 is TGCAGTGCCCAAGGCGGGGACATACTCCAAAACATTCAGTACTTC. This gives the protein CSAQGGDILQNIQYF.